This T cell receptor beta chain came from a study of early T cells in non-severe SARS-CoV-2 infection. Study at large: Sequencing used unsorted whole-blood bulk RNA, so chains lack pairing. Findings and limits, study-wide: VDJdb matches were skewed toward anti-spike CD8 T cell responses.

Each cDNA molecule carried a unique molecular identifier. TCRdb used MiXCR to reprocess the 5' RACE reads, holding one entry per CDR3 protein. The profile shows about 69,000 distinct CDR3 sequences, about 9% of them singletons. The V and J ends lost 4 bases and 1 base, in that order; junction bases with no gene match: 3. There are 14 residues in the CDR3. Germline CDR1 and CDR2: MNHEY and SVGAGI. This clonotype was counted many times. What it binds is unknown. The TCR originated in an adult who was a healthcare worker with PCR-confirmed SARS-CoV-2 infection or an uninfected control (not recorded which). Sequenced: whole blood. The chain joins TRBV6-5 to TRBJ2-7, with 8 bases aligning to TRBD1. CDR3 region: CASSLGQESYEQYF. The CDR3 region has the DNA TGTGCCAGCAGTTTGGGACAGGAGTCCTACGAGCAGTACTTC.